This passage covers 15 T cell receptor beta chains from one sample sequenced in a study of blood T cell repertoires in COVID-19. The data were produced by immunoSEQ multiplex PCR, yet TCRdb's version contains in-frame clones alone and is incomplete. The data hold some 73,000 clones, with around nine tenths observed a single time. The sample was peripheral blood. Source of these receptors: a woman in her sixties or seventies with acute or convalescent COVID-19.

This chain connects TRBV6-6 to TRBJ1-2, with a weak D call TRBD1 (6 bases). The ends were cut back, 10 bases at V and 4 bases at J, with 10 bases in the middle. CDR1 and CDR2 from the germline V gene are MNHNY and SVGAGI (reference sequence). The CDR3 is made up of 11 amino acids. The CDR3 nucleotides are TGTGCCACCGAACAGGGCTATGGCTACACCTTC. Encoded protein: CATEQGYGYTF.

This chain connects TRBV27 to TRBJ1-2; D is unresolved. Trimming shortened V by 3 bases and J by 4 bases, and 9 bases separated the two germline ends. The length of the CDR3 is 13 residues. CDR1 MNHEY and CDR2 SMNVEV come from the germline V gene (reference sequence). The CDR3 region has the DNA TGTGCCAGCAGTTTTGGGCAGTCCTATGGCTACACCTTC. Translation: CASSFGQSYGYTF.

CDR3 DNA: TGTGCCAGCAGTCGACTAGCGGGGGGGCCTGGGGCCAACGTCCTGACTTTC. Translation: CASSRLAGGPGANVLTF. The chain has TRBV6-6 and TRBJ2-6; 14 nucleotides align to TRBD2. V trimming: 5 bases; J trimming: 2 bases; junction bases outside the gene matches: 2. From germline, CDR1 is MNHNY and CDR2 SVGAGI (reference sequence). The CDR3 sequence is 17 residues long.

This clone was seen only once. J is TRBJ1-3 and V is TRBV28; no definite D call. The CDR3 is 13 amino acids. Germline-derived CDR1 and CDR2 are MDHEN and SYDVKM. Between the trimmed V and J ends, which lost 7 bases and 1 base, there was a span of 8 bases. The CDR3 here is CASKWASGNTIYF. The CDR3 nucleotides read TGTGCCAGCAAGTGGGCATCTGGAAACACCATATATTTT.

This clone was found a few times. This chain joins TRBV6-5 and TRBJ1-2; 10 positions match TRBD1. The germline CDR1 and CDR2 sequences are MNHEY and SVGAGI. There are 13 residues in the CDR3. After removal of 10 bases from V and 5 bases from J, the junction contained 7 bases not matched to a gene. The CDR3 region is CATREDRGYGYTF. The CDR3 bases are TGTGCCACAAGGGAGGACAGGGGGTATGGCTACACCTTC.

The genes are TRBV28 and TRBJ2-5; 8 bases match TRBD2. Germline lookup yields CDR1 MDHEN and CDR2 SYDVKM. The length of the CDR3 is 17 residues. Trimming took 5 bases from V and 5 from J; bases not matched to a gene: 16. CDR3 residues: CASSLRGSGVPRETQYF. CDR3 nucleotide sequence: TGTGCCAGCAGTCTTAGGGGTAGCGGGGTCCCGAGGGAGACCCAGTACTTC.

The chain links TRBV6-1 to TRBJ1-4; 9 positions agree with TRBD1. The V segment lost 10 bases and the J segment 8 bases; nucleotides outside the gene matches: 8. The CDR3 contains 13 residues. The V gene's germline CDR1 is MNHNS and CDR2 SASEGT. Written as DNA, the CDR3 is TGTGCCACACTACAGGGGGCGGTGGAAAAACTGTTTTTT. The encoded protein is CATLQGAVEKLFF.

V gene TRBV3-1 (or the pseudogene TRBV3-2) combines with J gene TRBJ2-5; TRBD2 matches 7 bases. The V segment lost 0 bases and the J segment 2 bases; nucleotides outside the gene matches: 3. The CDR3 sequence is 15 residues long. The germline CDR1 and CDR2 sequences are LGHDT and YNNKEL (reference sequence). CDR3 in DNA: TGTGCCAGCAGCCAAGATCACGGGAGGCAAGAGACCCAGTACTTC. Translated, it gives CASSQDHGRQETQYF.

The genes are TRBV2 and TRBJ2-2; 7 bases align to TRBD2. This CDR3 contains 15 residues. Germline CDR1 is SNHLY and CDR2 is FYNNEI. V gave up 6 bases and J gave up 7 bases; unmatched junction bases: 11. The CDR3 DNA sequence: TGTGCCAGCAGCTTACTAGCGCGGGAAGTCGGGGAGCTGTTTTTT. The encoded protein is CASSLLAREVGELFF.

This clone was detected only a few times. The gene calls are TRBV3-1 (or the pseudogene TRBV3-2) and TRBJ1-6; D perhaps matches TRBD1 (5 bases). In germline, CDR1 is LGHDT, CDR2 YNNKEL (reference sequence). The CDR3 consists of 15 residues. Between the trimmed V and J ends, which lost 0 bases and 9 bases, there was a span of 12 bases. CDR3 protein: CASSQDGGATSPLHF. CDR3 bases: TGTGCCAGCAGCCAAGATGGAGGGGCAACTTCACCCCTCCACTTT.

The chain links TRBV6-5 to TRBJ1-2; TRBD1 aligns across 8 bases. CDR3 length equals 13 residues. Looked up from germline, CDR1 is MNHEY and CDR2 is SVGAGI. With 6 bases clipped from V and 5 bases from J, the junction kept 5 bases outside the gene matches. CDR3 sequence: CASRGQGRYGYTF. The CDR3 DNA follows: TGTGCCAGCAGAGGACAGGGTCGATATGGCTACACCTTC.

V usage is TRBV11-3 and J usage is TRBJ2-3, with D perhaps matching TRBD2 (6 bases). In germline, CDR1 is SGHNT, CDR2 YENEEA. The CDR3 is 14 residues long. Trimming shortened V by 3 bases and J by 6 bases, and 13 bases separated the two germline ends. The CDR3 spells CASSLAGGWDTQYF. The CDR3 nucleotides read TGTGCCAGCAGCTTGGCTGGGGGGTGGGATACGCAGTATTTT.

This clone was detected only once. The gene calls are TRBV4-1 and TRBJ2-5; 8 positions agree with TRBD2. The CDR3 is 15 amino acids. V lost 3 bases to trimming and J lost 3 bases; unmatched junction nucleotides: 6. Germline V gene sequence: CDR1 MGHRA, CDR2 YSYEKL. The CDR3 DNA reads TGCGCCAGCAGCCAGGAGCGGGGGACGGAAGAGACCCAGTACTTC. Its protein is CASSQERGTEETQYF.

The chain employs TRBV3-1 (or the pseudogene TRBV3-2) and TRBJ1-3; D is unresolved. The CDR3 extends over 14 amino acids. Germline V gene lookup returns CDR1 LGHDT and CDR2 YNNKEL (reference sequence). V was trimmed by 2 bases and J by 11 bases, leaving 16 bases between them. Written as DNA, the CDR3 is TGTGCCAGCAGCCAACCCGGGAGGGCGACGGCCATATATTTT. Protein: CASSQPGRATAIYF.

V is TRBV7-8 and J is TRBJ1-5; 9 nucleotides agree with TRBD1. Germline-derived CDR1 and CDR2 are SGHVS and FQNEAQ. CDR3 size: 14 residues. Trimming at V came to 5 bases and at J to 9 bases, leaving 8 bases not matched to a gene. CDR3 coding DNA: TGTGCCAGCAGCCCACGACAGGGGGGGTGGCCCCAGCATTTT. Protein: CASSPRQGGWPQHF.